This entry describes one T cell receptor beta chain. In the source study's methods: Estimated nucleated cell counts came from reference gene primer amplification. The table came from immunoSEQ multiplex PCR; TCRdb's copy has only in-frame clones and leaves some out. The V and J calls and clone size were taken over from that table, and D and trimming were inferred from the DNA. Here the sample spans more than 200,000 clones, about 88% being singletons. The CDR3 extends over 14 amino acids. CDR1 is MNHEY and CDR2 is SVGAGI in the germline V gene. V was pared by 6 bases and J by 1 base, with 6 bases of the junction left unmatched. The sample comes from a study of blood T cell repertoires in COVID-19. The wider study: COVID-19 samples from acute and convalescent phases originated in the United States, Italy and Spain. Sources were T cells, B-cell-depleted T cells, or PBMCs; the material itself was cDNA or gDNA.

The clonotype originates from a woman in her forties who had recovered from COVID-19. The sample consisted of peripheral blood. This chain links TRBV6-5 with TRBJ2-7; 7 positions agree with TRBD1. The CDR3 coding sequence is TGTGCCAGCAGGTCGGACAGGCTTTCCTACGAGCAGTACTTC. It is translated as CASRSDRLSYEQYF.